The rows below give T cell receptor beta chains drawn from one sample of a study of cytomegalovirus exposure and HLA in healthy donors. Sequenced by immunoSEQ multiplex PCR; TCRdb stores in-frame clones only, minus some. The data contain over 110,000 clones, 86% of them seen just once; the ten biggest clones take up about 2.8%. Sequencing was done on a sample of PBMCs. The receptors were sampled from a man between 18 and 35 years old in good health and CMV-seronegative. Both conserved end residues are part of each CDR3. The D gene is left open where the match is weak. Clone size is shown for a subset of rows, as once, few, many or a class of expanded clone.

v_call	j_call	clone_size	d_call	cdr3_nt	cdr3_aa
TRBV7-2	TRBJ1-2	.	.	TGTGCCAGCAGCTTTTTGGGCAGGGCTAACTATGGCTACACCTTC	CASSFLGRANYGYTF
TRBV9	TRBJ1-3	.	.	TGTGCCAGCAGCGTGGAGAACGGAAACACCATATATTTT	CASSVENGNTIYF
TRBV9	TRBJ2-5	.	TRBD2	TGTGCCAGCAGCGTAGCCAGCGGGAGTACAGAGACCCAGTACTTC	CASSVASGSTETQYF
TRBV28	TRBJ2-1	.	TRBD2	TGTGCCAGCAGTTTGACTAGCGGGAGTTGGGACAATGAGCAGTTCTTC	CASSLTSGSWDNEQFF
TRBV4-3	TRBJ2-1	once	.	TGCGCCAGCAGCCAAGTCCAACGGAGACTGTACAATGAGCAGTTCTTC	CASSQVQRRLYNEQFF
TRBV2	TRBJ1-1	.	.	TGTGCCAGCGAGGGAGAGACGAACACTGAAGCTTTCTTT	CASEGETNTEAFF
TRBV7-9	TRBJ2-3	.	.	TGTGCCAGCAGCTTGGAGGTGGCTACGCAGTATTTT	CASSLEVATQYF
TRBV27	TRBJ1-2	.	TRBD1	TGTGCCAGCAGTCTACAGGGGGTTGGTGGCTACACCTTC	CASSLQGVGGYTF
TRBV5-4	TRBJ2-7	.	TRBD1	TGTGCCAGCAGCTTGGATACAGGGGGTAGCTCCTACGAGCAGTACTTC	CASSLDTGGSSYEQYF
TRBV2	TRBJ2-2	.	.	TGTGCCAGCAGTGAAGTCCCGACCGGGGAGCTGTTTTTT	CASSEVPTGELFF
TRBV6-6	TRBJ2-3	.	.	TGTGCCAGCAGTTCTCCCCTAGCAGCCGTCACAGATACGCAGTATTTT	CASSSPLAAVTDTQYF
TRBV7-2	TRBJ2-7	.	TRBD1	TGTGCCAGCAGCCCGCCGGACAGGGGAGGGTACGAGCAGTACTTC	CASSPPDRGGYEQYF
TRBV7-8	TRBJ2-4	.	TRBD1	TGTGCCAGCAGCTCAGAGGGGGACAGGTTTATTTCCAAAAACATTCAGTACTTC	CASSSEGDRFISKNIQYF
TRBV10-3	TRBJ2-7	.	TRBD1	TGTGCCATCAGTCTGACAGGGGTAGACAACGAGCAGTACTTC	CAISLTGVDNEQYF
TRBV13	TRBJ1-1	.	TRBD1	TGTGCCAGCAGCTCCTGGACAGGGAGGCAGTTCAACACTGAAGCTTTCTTT	CASSSWTGRQFNTEAFF
TRBV7-8	TRBJ1-1	once	.	TGTGCCAGCAGCTTAACCTTAGGACTCCCCGTTAACACTGAAGCTTTCTTT	CASSLTLGLPVNTEAFF
TRBV6-5	TRBJ1-6	.	.	TGTGCCAGCAGCACGGGGGATCCAGATTCACCCCTCCACTTT	CASSTGDPDSPLHF
TRBV27	TRBJ2-3	.	.	TGTGCCAGCAGTTTCGTGGTAGACACAGATACGCAGTATTTT	CASSFVVDTDTQYF
TRBV6-5	TRBJ2-2	.	TRBD1	TGTGCCAGCACCACGACAGGGGAGTCCACCGGGGAGCTGTTTTTT	CASTTTGESTGELFF
TRBV9	TRBJ2-7	.	TRBD2	TGTGCCAGCAGCGCGACTAGCAGCTACGAGCAGTACTTC	CASSATSSYEQYF
TRBV27	TRBJ2-7	.	TRBD2	TGTGCCAGCAGTTTGAAGGGACTAATGTACGAGCAGTACTTC	CASSLKGLMYEQYF
TRBV2	TRBJ2-3	.	TRBD1	TGTGCCAGCAGTGAATATGTACAGGGGGCCGCAGATACGCAGTATTTT	CASSEYVQGAADTQYF
TRBV9	TRBJ2-1	once	TRBD1	TGTGCCAGCAGCATCAGGGGGTACAATGAGCAGTTCTTC	CASSIRGYNEQFF
TRBV30	TRBJ2-1	few	TRBD2	TGTGCCTGGAGTGTCGGGCTAGCGGGAGTTAATGAGCAGTTCTTC	CAWSVGLAGVNEQFF
TRBV6-1	TRBJ1-5	.	.	TGTGCCAGCTTGGGGGGGTCGGAGACGATTTCCCAGCATTTT	CASLGGSETISQHF
TRBV28	TRBJ2-4	.	.	TGTGCCAGCAGTTGGACAAGCCCAGGGGACATTCAGTACTTC	CASSWTSPGDIQYF
TRBV10-3	TRBJ2-1	.	TRBD2	TGTGCCGTCGGTCCGACTAGCGGAAACTACAATGAGCAGTTCTTC	CAVGPTSGNYNEQFF
TRBV25-1	TRBJ2-7	.	TRBD1	TGTGCCAGCAGTAACACCGGGACAGGCCCTTCCTGGGAGCAGTACTTC	CASSNTGTGPSWEQYF
TRBV7-8	TRBJ2-7	.	.	TGTGCCAGCAGCCCAGACACCTACGAGCAGTACTTC	CASSPDTYEQYF
TRBV7-8	TRBJ2-7	.	TRBD2	TGTGCCAGCAGCTTAGGCGAGCGGGGGGTTTACGAGCAGTACTTC	CASSLGERGVYEQYF
TRBV6-5	TRBJ2-7	.	TRBD2	TGTGCCAGCAGCCGACTAGCGGGGCAATACGAGCAGTACTTC	CASSRLAGQYEQYF
TRBV5-1	TRBJ1-4	once	TRBD1	TGCGCCAGCAGCTTCACATCCGGGACAGGGGATGAAAAACTGTTTTTT	CASSFTSGTGDEKLFF
TRBV13	TRBJ2-7	.	.	TGTGCCAGCAGTCCGGGACGGGGGGAGCAGTACTTC	CASSPGRGEQYF
TRBV27	TRBJ2-5	.	.	TGTGCCAGCAGTTTATTTGGGACACCCCAAGAGACCCAGTACTTC	CASSLFGTPQETQYF
TRBV5-1	TRBJ2-5	.	TRBD2	TGCGCCAGCAGCTTGGAACTAGCGGTGGTCAAGACCCAGTACTTC	CASSLELAVVKTQYF
TRBV19	TRBJ1-1	once	TRBD1	TGTGCCAGTAGCCAGGGGGCGTTTCTGAACACTGAAGCTTTCTTT	CASSQGAFLNTEAFF
TRBV2	TRBJ2-7	.	TRBD1	TGTGCCAGCAGTGAAAGTGGGACAGCTAGCTACGAGCAGTACTTC	CASSESGTASYEQYF
TRBV9	TRBJ2-1	.	TRBD2	TGTGCCAGCAGCGTAAGCTGGACTAGCGGGAGTTACGATGAGCAGTTCTTC	CASSVSWTSGSYDEQFF